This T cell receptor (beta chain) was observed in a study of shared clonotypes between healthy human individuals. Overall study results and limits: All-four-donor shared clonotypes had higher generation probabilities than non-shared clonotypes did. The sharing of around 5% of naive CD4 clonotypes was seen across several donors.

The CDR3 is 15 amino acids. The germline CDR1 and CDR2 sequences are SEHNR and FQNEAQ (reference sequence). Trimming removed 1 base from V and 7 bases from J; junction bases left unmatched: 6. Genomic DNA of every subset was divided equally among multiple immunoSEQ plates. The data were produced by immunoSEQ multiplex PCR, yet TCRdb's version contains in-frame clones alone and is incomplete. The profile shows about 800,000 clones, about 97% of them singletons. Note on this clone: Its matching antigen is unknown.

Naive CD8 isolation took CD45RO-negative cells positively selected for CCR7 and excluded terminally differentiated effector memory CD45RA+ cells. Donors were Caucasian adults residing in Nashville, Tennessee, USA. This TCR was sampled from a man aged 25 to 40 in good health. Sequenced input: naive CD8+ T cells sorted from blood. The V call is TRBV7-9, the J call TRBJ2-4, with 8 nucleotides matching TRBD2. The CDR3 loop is CASSLGAGAWNIQYF. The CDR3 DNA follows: TGTGCCAGCAGCTTAGGAGCGGGAGCCTGGAACATTCAGTACTTC.